This TCR beta chain was observed in a study of brain T cells in children with intractable seizures. The germline V gene has CDR1 MDHEN and CDR2 SYDVKM. Between the trimmed V and J ends, which lost 5 bases and 0 bases, there was a span of 13 bases. The CDR3 runs to 15 residues. TCRdb's table, derived via immunoSEQ multiplex PCR, lists solely in-frame clones and lacks some. The sample holds fewer than 150,000 clones, 94% seen once. This specimen was peripheral blood, taken at surgery. The gene calls are TRBV28 and TRBJ1-2; D remains ambiguous. The sequence was collected from a boy younger than two with hemimegalencephaly and intractable seizures. This CDR3 is CASSPIGWANYGYTF. CDR3 nucleotide sequence: TGTGCCAGCAGTCCAATTGGGTGGGCTAACTATGGCTACACCTTC.